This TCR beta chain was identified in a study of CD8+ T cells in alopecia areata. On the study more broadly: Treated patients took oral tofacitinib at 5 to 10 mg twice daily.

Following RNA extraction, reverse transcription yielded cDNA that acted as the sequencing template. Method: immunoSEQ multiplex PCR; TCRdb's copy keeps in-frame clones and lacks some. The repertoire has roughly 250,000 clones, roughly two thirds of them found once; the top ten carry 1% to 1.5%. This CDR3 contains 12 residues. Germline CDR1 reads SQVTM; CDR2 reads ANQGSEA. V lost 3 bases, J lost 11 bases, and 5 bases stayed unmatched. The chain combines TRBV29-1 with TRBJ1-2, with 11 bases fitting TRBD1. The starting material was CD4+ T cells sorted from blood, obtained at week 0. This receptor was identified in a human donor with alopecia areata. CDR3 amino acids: CSVDRDRGRYTF. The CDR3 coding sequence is TGCAGCGTTGACCGGGACAGGGGGAGGTACACCTTC.